The 9 T cell receptor beta chains in this list originate from one sample, sequenced in a study of blood T cell repertoires in COVID-19. The table came from immunoSEQ multiplex PCR; TCRdb's copy has only in-frame clones and leaves some out. The data contain 250,000 to 350,000 clones, about 90% of them seen just once; the ten biggest clones take up 2% to 2.5%. The sequenced sample consisted of peripheral blood. These receptors originate from a woman aged 45-60 years who had recovered from COVID-19.

A word on this clone: Other nucleotide sequences from this sample produce the same CDR3. The chain carries TRBV28 and TRBJ1-3; possible D gene TRBD1, 6 bases. The CDR3 spans 15 residues. Germline lookup yields CDR1 MDHEN and CDR2 SYDVKM. The V and J ends lost 3 bases and 2 bases respectively, with 11 bases between them. CDR3 region: CASSLPTGTGNTIYF. The CDR3 bases are TGTGCCAGCAGTTTGCCAACAGGGACTGGAAACACCATATATTTT.

CDR3 bases: TGTGCCAGCAGCCGGGGAAACACTGAAGCTTTCTTT. Translation gives CASSRGNTEAFF. This rearrangement joins TRBV7-3 to TRBJ1-1; D is ambiguous. The length of the CDR3 is 12 residues. CDR1 is SGHTA, CDR2 FQGTGA, per germline. V dropped 5 bases and J dropped 2 bases, with 6 bases sitting between them.

V is TRBV7-9 and J is TRBJ2-2, with 8 bases lining up with TRBD1. The CDR3 runs 17 residues. The J segment lost 2 bases and the V segment lost 1 base, leaving 6 bases of the junction unmatched. CDR1 and CDR2 (germline): SEHNR, FQNEAQ (reference sequence). The CDR3: CASSLDWDRTNTGELFF. For the CDR3, the DNA is TGTGCCAGCAGCTTAGATTGGGACAGGACCAACACCGGGGAGCTGTTTTTT.

The chain joins TRBV28 to TRBJ1-6; the D is unclear. V was clipped by 6 bases and J by 10 bases, with 16 bases between them. The length of the CDR3 is 14 residues. Germline V lookup: CDR1 MDHEN, CDR2 SYDVKM. DNA for the CDR3: TGTGCCAGCAGCTATCGGACTGTTTCCTCACCCCTCCACTTT. As protein: CASSYRTVSSPLHF.

This clone was found once. The rearrangement links TRBV5-1 to TRBJ2-5; 15 bases line up with TRBD2. The CDR3 has 17 amino acids. Germline CDR1 is SGHRS and CDR2 is YFSETQ. Germline trimming cut 4 bases from V and 5 bases from J; bases unmatched to any gene: 9. The chain's CDR3 is CASSPRTSGRAGETQYF. The CDR3 DNA is TGCGCCAGCAGCCCCCGGACTAGCGGGAGGGCTGGGGAGACCCAGTACTTC.

V is TRBV19 and J is TRBJ2-2; 7 nucleotides align to TRBD2. CDR3 length equals 18 residues. J was trimmed by 1 base and V by 3 bases; bases with no gene match: 11. The V gene's germline CDR1 is LNHDA and CDR2 SQIVND (reference sequence). CDR3 in amino acids: CASSIQGPAGRNTGELFF. As DNA, the CDR3 is TGTGCCAGTAGTATCCAGGGCCCAGCGGGAAGGAACACCGGGGAGCTGTTTTTT.

This sequence joins TRBV9 and TRBJ2-1; maybe TRBD2 (5 bases). CDR1 is SGDLS and CDR2 is YYNGEE in the germline V gene. The CDR3 spans 12 residues. V was pared by 5 bases and J by 8 bases, with 11 bases between. The CDR3 sequence: CASSPSGYEQFF. CDR3 bases: TGTGCCAGCAGTCCAAGCGGTTATGAGCAGTTCTTC.

The chain employs TRBV4-1 and TRBJ1-5; a possible D gene is TRBD1 (6 bases). The CDR3 runs 15 residues. The V end was cut by 0 bases, the J end by 4 bases, with 10 bases between. Germline V lookup: CDR1 MGHRA, CDR2 YSYEKL. The CDR3 loop is CASSQEGARNQPQHF. The CDR3 DNA follows: TGCGCCAGCAGCCAAGAGGGGGCCCGGAATCAGCCCCAGCATTTT.

V is TRBV18 and J is TRBJ2-1; TRBD2 is a possible D gene (6 bases). The germline V and J ends were trimmed by 4 bases and 4 bases, with 14 bases remaining between them. Per germline, CDR1 KGHSH and CDR2 LQKENI. The CDR3 sequence is 15 residues long. DNA for the CDR3: TGTGCCAGCTCACTTGACGGGGGACCTTACAATGAGCAGTTCTTC. Translating it yields CASSLDGGPYNEQFF.